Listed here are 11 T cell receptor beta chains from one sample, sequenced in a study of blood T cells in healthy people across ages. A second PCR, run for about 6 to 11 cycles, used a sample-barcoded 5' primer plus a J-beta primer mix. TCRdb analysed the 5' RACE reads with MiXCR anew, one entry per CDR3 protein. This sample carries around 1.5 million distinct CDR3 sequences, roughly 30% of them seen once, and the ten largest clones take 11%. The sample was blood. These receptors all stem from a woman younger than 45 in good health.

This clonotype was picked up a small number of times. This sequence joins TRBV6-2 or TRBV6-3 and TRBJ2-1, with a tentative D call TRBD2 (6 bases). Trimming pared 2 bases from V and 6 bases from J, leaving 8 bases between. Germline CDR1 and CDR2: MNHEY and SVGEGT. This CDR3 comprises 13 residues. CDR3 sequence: CASSYPSANEQFF. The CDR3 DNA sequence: TGTGCCAGCAGTTACCCTAGCGCCAATGAGCAGTTCTTC.

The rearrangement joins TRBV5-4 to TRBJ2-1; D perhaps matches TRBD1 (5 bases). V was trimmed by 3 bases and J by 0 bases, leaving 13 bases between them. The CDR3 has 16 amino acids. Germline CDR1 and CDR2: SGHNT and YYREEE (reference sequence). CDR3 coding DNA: TGTGCCAGCAGCTCATTGACAGCGAACTCCTACAATGAGCAGTTCTTC. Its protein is CASSSLTANSYNEQFF. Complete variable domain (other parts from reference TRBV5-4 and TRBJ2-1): ETGVTQSPTHLIKTRGQQVTLRCSSQSGHNTVSWYQQALGQGPQFIFQYYREEENGRGNFPPRFSGLQFPNYSSELNVNALELDDSALYLCASSSLTANSYNEQFFGPGTRLTVL.

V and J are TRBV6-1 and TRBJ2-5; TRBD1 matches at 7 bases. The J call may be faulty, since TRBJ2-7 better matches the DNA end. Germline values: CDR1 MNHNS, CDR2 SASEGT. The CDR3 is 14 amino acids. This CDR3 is CASTTGTAIYEQYF. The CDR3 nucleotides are TGTGCCAGCACTACCGGGACAGCTATCTACGAGCAGTACTTC.

CDR3 nucleotides: TGTGCCAGCAGGTCTCCAGGGGTAAGCGAGCAGTACTTC. Its translation is CASRSPGVSEQYF. The V gene is TRBV25-1, the J gene TRBJ2-7; TRBD1 is a possible D gene (6 bases). Germline CDR1 is MGHDK and CDR2 is SYGVNS. V was cut by 6 bases and J by 6 bases, with 15 bases left in between. The CDR3 has 13 residues.

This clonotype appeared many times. CDR3 coding DNA: TGCGCCAGCAGCCAAGATGGGTCAGCGTCGGGCACAGATACGCAGTATTTT. This encodes CASSQDGSASGTDTQYF. The rearrangement uses TRBV4-1 and TRBJ2-3, with D unresolved. Germline V gene sequence: CDR1 MGHRA, CDR2 YSYEKL. The CDR3 runs to 17 residues. With 0 bases removed from V and 1 base from J, the gap between germline ends came to 14 bases.

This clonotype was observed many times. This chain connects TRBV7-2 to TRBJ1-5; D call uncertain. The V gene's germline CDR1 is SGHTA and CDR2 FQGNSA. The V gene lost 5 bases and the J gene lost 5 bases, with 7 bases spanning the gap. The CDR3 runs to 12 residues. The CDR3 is CASSHGDQPQHF. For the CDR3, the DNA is TGTGCCAGCAGCCATGGAGATCAGCCCCAGCATTTT. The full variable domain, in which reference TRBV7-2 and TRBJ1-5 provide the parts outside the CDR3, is GAGVSQSPSNKVTEKGKDVELRCDPISGHTALYWYRQSLGQGLEFLIYFQGNSAPDKSGLPSDRFSAERTGGSVSTLTIQRTQQEDSAVYLCASSHGDQPQHFGDGTRLSIL.

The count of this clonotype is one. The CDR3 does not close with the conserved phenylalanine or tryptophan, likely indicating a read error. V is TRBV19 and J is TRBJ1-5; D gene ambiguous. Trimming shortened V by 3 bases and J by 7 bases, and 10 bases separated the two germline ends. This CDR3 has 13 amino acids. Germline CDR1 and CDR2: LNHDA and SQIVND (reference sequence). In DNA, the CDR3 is TGTGCCAGTAGTATTAGGTCTAAACAGCCCCAGCATGTT. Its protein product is CASSIRSKQPQHV.

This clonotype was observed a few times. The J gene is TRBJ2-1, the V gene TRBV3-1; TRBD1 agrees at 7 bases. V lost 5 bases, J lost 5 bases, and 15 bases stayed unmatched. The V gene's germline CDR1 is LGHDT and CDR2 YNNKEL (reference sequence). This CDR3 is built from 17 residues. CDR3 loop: CASSKLQEQGLNNEQFF. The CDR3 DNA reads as TGTGCCAGCAGCAAATTACAGGAACAGGGGTTAAACAATGAGCAGTTCTTC.

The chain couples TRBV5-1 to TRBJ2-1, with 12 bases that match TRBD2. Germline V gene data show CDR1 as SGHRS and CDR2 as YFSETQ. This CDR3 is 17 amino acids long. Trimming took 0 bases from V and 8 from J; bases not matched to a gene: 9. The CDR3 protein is CASSLEASGRAVDEQFF. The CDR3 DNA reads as TGCGCCAGCAGCTTGGAAGCTAGCGGGAGGGCCGTCGATGAGCAGTTCTTC.

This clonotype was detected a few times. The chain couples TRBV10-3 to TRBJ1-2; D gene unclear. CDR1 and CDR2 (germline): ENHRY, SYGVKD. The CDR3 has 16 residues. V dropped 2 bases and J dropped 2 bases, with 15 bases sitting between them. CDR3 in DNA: TGTGCCATCAGTGAGCGTCAGTCGCTCAACAACTATGGCTACACCTTC. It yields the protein CAISERQSLNNYGYTF.

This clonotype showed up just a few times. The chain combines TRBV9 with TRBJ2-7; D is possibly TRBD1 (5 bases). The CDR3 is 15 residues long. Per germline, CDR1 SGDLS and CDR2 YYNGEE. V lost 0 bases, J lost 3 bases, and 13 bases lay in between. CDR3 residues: CASSVGIQEIYEQYF. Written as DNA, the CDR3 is TGTGCCAGCAGCGTAGGTATACAGGAAATCTACGAGCAGTACTTC.